The 14 T cell receptor beta chains in this list originate from one sample, sequenced in a study of vaccination and CD4 T cells after COVID-19 (dated by TCRdb to between 2021 and 2022). Their target antigens are unknown. The treatment or condition tag for this specimen amounts to: roughly 10-day PBMC culture with coronavirus spike peptide pools or control peptides (ViraFEST assay). The library was generated by PCR. Instrument used: Illumina iSeq 100. At the Johns Hopkins FTIC core, DNA from the cultured CD4+ T cells underwent TCR sequencing with the Oncomine TCR Beta short-read assay. The public sequencing data were trimmed at Q25 with fastp and processed into clonotypes with MiXCR by TCRdb, which kept only in-frame beta chains. Merged by CDR3 protein, the rows form single entries marked with the most common genes and DNA. In this sample the table shows 5,700 or so distinct CDR3 sequences, about half of which occur a single time. The top ten constitute about a third of the sample.

Sequenced material: CD4+ T cells from blood, cultured in vitro. The receptors originated from a human donor who had recovered from COVID-19.

J is TRBJ2-2 and V is TRBV11-2; D is possibly TRBD2 (5 bases). This CDR3 spans 14 amino acids. The V gene lost 1 base and the J gene lost 7 bases, with 10 bases spanning the gap. Germline assignment: CDR1 SGHAT and CDR2 FQNNGV. The CDR3 bases are TGTGCCAGCAGCTTAGGAACACTAGTCGGGGAGCTGTTTTTT. Protein product: CASSLGTLVGELFF.

The chain has TRBV6-2 or TRBV6-3 and TRBJ2-2, with D maybe TRBD1 (6 bases). The V end was cut by 6 bases, the J end by 9 bases, with 20 bases between. The CDR3 sequence is 15 residues long. From germline, CDR1 is MNHEY and CDR2 SVGEGT. As DNA, the CDR3 is TGTGCCAGCAGAAGGACAGCGAACTGGGGCCGGGAGCTGTTTTTT. Translating gives CASRRTANWGRELFF.

The chain joins TRBV10-1 to TRBJ1-1, with D possibly being TRBD1 (6 bases). This CDR3 region has 12 residues. Germline V gives CDR1 WNHNN, CDR2 SYGVQD (reference sequence). Trimming cost V 6 bases and J 4 bases, with 9 bases left between them. In nucleotides, the CDR3 is TGCGCCAGCAGAAGACAGGCCACTGAAGCTTTCTTT. Protein: CASRRQATEAFF.

This clonotype was seen a handful of times. The V call is TRBV15, the J call TRBJ2-6, with a tentative D call TRBD2 (5 bases). Germline V gene lookup returns CDR1 LNHNV and CDR2 YYDKDF (reference sequence). The CDR3 contains 16 residues. V lost 1 base, J lost 2 bases, and 9 bases lay in between. CDR3 protein: CATSRGTSPGANVLTF. The DNA for the CDR3 is TGTGCCACCAGCAGAGGGACTTCTCCTGGGGCCAACGTCCTGACTTTC.

Only a few counts were recorded for this clonotype. V gene TRBV20-1 combines with J gene TRBJ1-2, with D possibly matching TRBD1 (5 bases). This CDR3 is built from 14 residues. In germline, CDR1 is DFQATT, CDR2 SNEGSKA (reference sequence). Deletions cut 3 bases from V and 7 bases from J, with 18 bases between. Here the CDR3 reads CSARDPRQLLGYTF. CDR3 bases: TGCAGTGCTAGGGACCCAAGACAGCTACTTGGCTACACCTTC.

This clonotype has a single count. The chain has TRBV28 and TRBJ2-7; D is undetermined. The V end was cut by 5 bases, the J end by 6 bases, with 8 bases between. Looked up from germline, CDR1 is MDHEN and CDR2 is SYDVKM. The CDR3 contains 11 residues. This CDR3 is CASSTMGEQYF. CDR3 in DNA: TGTGCCAGCAGTACAATGGGCGAGCAGTACTTC.

V is TRBV29-1 and J is TRBJ2-5; D not resolved. Trimming pared 3 bases from V and 1 base from J, leaving 9 bases between. This CDR3 comprises 13 residues. Germline loops: CDR1 SQVTM, CDR2 ANQGSEA. The CDR3 is CSVDGPPQETQYF. Written as DNA, the CDR3 is TGCAGCGTTGACGGCCCACCCCAAGAGACCCAGTACTTC.

The chain has TRBV27 and TRBJ2-7; 9 positions match TRBD1. CDR1 is MNHEY, CDR2 SMNVEV, per germline (reference sequence). The J segment lost 6 bases and the V segment lost 4 bases, leaving 7 bases of the junction unmatched. The CDR3 consists of 14 residues. The CDR3 region has the DNA TGTGCCAGCAGTTGGAGGGACAGGGCGAGCGAGCAGTACTTC. As protein: CASSWRDRASEQYF.

The CDR3, as DNA: TGCATAGCACGGTCTCCAAACACCGGGGAGCTGTTTTTT. It yields the protein CIARSPNTGELFF. This rearrangement joins TRBV20-1 to TRBJ2-2; D is ambiguous. CDR1 DFQATT and CDR2 SNEGSKA come from the germline V gene (reference sequence). This CDR3 contains 13 residues.

The V and J genes are TRBV27 and TRBJ2-5, with 10 nucleotides matching TRBD1. The CDR3 is 12 amino acids. Germline V gives CDR1 MNHEY, CDR2 SMNVEV (reference sequence). V lost 5 bases to trimming and J lost 9 bases; unmatched junction nucleotides: 3. The DNA for the CDR3 is TGTGCCAGCAGTGCGGGACAGGGGCCCCAGTACTTC. Its protein product is CASSAGQGPQYF.

The DNA of the CDR3 is TGTGCCAGCAGCTTATCAGGGGTCAGCAATCAGCCCCAGCATTTT. Protein product: CASSLSGVSNQPQHF. The chain carries TRBV7-3 and TRBJ1-5, with a possible D match to TRBD1 (6 bases). Trimming took 2 bases from V and 1 from J, leaving 9 bases between them. CDR1 and CDR2 (germline): SGHTA, FQGTGA. CDR3 size: 15 residues.

The J gene is TRBJ1-2, the V gene TRBV2; 9 nucleotides line up with TRBD1. Germline lookup yields CDR1 SNHLY and CDR2 FYNNEI. J gave up 8 bases and V 5 bases, and 12 bases lay outside the gene matches. This CDR3 has 15 amino acids. For the CDR3, the DNA is TGTGCCAGCAGTTCGCCGGGACAGGGTCTTTGGGGCTACACCTTC. Translated, it gives CASSSPGQGLWGYTF.

This clonotype was seen a handful of times. The rearrangement joins TRBV15 to TRBJ2-7, with 13 bases aligning to TRBD2. V was pared by 2 bases and J by 6 bases, with 4 bases of the junction left unmatched. The germline gives CDR1 LNHNV, CDR2 YYDKDF (reference sequence). This CDR3 region has 15 residues. CDR3 sequence reads: CATSRTSGRAGEQYF. CDR3 bases: TGTGCCACCAGCAGAACTAGCGGGAGGGCAGGCGAGCAGTACTTC.

The chain carries TRBV11-2 and TRBJ2-2; D is undetermined. CDR3 length: 16 residues. CDR1 and CDR2 from the germline V gene are SGHAT and FQNNGV. The germline V and J ends were trimmed by 1 base and 0 bases, with 9 bases remaining between them. CDR3 residues: CASSLVLLANTGELFF. In nucleotides, the CDR3 is TGTGCCAGCAGCTTAGTTCTACTCGCGAACACCGGGGAGCTGTTTTTT.